The sequence of this TCR beta chain was determined in a study of cytomegalovirus exposure and HLA in healthy donors. Some clones are missing from TCRdb's copy, which holds only in-frame ones; the method was immunoSEQ multiplex PCR. The sample has approximately 110,000 clones; more than 70% are singletons. Germline CDR1 is KGHSH and CDR2 is LQKENI. CDR3 length: 16 amino acids. V lost 0 bases to trimming and J lost 2 bases; unmatched junction nucleotides: 4. The chain combines TRBV18 with TRBJ2-3, with 8 bases matching TRBD1. Sequencing was carried out using PBMCs. The TCR sequence derives from a woman aged 18-30 years in good health and CMV-seronegative. CDR3 sequence: CASSPPGTGHTDTQYF. For the CDR3, the DNA is TGTGCCAGCTCACCACCCGGGACAGGCCACACAGATACGCAGTATTTT.